A single T cell receptor beta chain is shown here with its context. This sample is drawn from a study of blood T cell repertoires in COVID-19. The protocol was immunoSEQ multiplex PCR, while the TCRdb copy is restricted to in-frame clones and leaves out a portion. The data contain roughly 320,000 clones, around nine tenths of them singletons. This receptor was identified in a woman in her 30s with COVID-19, enrolled during active disease. The sample taken for sequencing was peripheral blood.

DNA for the CDR3: TGTGCCAGCGCCCTGGGGGGTGGGTACGAGCAGTACTTC. It is translated as CASALGGGYEQYF. The rearrangement links TRBV27 to TRBJ2-7; possibly TRBD2 for D (6 bases). The V and J ends lost 8 bases and 4 bases respectively, with 15 bases between them. Germline V CDR1 and CDR2: MNHEY, SMNVEV (reference sequence). CDR3 size: 13 residues.